The rows below give T cell receptor beta chains drawn from one sample of a study of lymphopenia after photon versus proton radiotherapy. Only in-frame clones appear in the TCRdb table, and some are missing; sequencing was by immunoSEQ multiplex PCR. The sample carries 150,000 to 200,000 clones, 80% to 90% recorded once. The sequenced sample was peripheral blood, obtained from a patient treated with photon-based radiotherapy. The receptors were sampled from a man aged 50 or older with gastric cancer. CDR3s leave out the opening cysteine and the closing phenylalanine or tryptophan. D genes are given only for firm matches.

CDR3 protein,D gene,J gene,V gene
ASSEPFVLTGGGYT,NA,TRBJ1-2,TRBV25-1
ASSLGLASYNEQF,TRBD2,TRBJ2-1,TRBV11-3
SVRTGREKLF,TRBD1,TRBJ1-4,TRBV29-1
ASSGLAGAGEQY,TRBD2,TRBJ2-7,TRBV9
ASTPRSSGNTIY,NA,TRBJ1-3,TRBV7-9
ASSAYNEQF,NA,TRBJ2-1,TRBV7-2
ASSSQGKFTEAF,NA,TRBJ1-1,TRBV19
ASSQGTSGRIHSTDTQY,TRBD2,TRBJ2-3,TRBV4-2
ASSDGLGGDNEQF,NA,TRBJ2-1,TRBV9
ASSLEARRSSSYEQY,NA,TRBJ2-7,TRBV5-1
ASSYSYSENTEAF,NA,TRBJ1-1,TRBV6-4
ASSAGQSATEAF,TRBD1,TRBJ1-1,TRBV10-1
ASSADRDPV,NA,TRBJ2-7,TRBV28
ASSDRTSATDTQY,NA,TRBJ2-3,TRBV7-2
ASSWKGTGGDQPQH,TRBD1,TRBJ1-5,TRBV27
ASSSLEEERGGELF,NA,TRBJ2-2,TRBV7-9
ASRSGGYNEQF,NA,TRBJ2-1,TRBV28
ASRTDSTDTQY,NA,TRBJ2-3,TRBV2
AGRRGEGANVLT,TRBD2,TRBJ2-6,TRBV2
ASTRGYEGGEKLF,NA,TRBJ1-4,TRBV21-1
ASSPSGTLRDNEQF,NA,TRBJ2-1,TRBV4-2
ASSLVSVPGGGYT,TRBD1,TRBJ1-2,TRBV5-4
ASSLSGSSYEQY,TRBD2,TRBJ2-7,TRBV5-1
SVARAQGDEQY,TRBD1,TRBJ2-7,TRBV29-1
ASSFRTGPEQY,TRBD1,TRBJ2-7,TRBV27
ASRSLRTGELF,NA,TRBJ2-2,TRBV2
ASSSDRGDEQY,TRBD1,TRBJ2-7,TRBV5-6
ASSVMSGETQY,NA,TRBJ2-5,TRBV7-3
ASSSKTGVDGYT,TRBD1,TRBJ1-2,TRBV7-9
ASSSTSGNNEQY,TRBD2,TRBJ2-7,TRBV10-1